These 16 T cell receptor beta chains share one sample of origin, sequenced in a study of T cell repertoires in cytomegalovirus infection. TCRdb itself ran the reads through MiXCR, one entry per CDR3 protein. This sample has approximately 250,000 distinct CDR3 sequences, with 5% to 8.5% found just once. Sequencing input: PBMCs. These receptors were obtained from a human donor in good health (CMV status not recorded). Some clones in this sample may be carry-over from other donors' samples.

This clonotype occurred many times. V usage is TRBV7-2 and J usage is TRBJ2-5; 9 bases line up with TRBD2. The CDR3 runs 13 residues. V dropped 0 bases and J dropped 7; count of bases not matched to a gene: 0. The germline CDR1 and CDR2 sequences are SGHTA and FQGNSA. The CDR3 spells CASSLAGLATQYF. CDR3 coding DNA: TGTGCCAGCAGCTTAGCGGGACTAGCGACCCAGTACTTC.

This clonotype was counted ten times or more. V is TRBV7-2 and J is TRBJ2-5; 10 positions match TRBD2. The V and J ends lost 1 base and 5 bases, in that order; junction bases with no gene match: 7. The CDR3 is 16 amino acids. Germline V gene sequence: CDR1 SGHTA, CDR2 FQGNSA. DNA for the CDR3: TGTGCCAGCAGCTTAGGTAGCGGGGGGCGGTCTGAGACCCAGTACTTC. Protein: CASSLGSGGRSETQYF.

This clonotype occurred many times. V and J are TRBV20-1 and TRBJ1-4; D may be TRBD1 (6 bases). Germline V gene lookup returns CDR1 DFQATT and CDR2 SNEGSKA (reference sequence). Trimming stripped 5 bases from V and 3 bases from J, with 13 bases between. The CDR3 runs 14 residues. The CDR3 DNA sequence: TGCAGTGCTCGGCAGGGGTTGCCTAATGAAAAACTGTTTTTT. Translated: CSARQGLPNEKLFF.

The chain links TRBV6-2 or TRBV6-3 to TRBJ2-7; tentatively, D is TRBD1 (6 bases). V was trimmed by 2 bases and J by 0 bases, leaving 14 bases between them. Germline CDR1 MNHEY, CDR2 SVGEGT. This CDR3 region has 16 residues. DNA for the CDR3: TGTGCCAGCAGTTACCAAAGACAGGATATCTCCTACGAGCAGTACTTC. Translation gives CASSYQRQDISYEQYF.

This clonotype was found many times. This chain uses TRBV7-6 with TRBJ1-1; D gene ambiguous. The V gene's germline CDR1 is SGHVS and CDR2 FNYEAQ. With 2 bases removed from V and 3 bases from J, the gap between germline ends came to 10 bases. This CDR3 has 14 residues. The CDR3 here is CASSLKGGDTEAFF. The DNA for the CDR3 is TGTGCCAGCAGCTTAAAGGGTGGGGACACTGAAGCTTTCTTT.

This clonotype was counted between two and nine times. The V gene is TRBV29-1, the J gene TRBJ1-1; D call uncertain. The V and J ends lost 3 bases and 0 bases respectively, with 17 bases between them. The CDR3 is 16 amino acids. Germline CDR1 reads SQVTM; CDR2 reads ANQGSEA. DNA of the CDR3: TGCAGCGTTGATAGTCTGCGACATCTTATGAACACTGAAGCTTTCTTT. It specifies CSVDSLRHLMNTEAFF.

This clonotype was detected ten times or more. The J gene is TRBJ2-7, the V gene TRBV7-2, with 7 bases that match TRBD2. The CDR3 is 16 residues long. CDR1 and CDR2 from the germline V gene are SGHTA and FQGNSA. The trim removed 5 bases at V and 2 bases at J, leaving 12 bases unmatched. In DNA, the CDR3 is TGTGCCAGCAGCACGTATCCCCGGGGGGTCGCCTACGAGCAGTACTTC. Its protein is CASSTYPRGVAYEQYF.

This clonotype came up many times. The CDR3 coding sequence is TGCAGCGTTGCCTCGGCCGGGGAGCTGTTTTTT. Residues: CSVASAGELFF. The J gene is TRBJ2-2, the V gene TRBV29-1, with D uncertain. V shed 4 bases and J shed 6 bases, with 6 bases lying between them. CDR3 size: 11 residues. CDR1 and CDR2 (germline): SQVTM, ANQGSEA.

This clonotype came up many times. The CDR3 region has the DNA TGTGCCAGCAGCTACTTTCCCTCCGAGGGAAATGAAAAACTGTTTTTT. Its translation is CASSYFPSEGNEKLFF. V gene TRBV7-9 combines with J gene TRBJ1-4; D is unresolved. V lost 4 bases and J 5 bases, leaving 17 bases between the germline ends. Germline loops: CDR1 SEHNR, CDR2 FQNEAQ (reference sequence). The CDR3 length is 16 residues.

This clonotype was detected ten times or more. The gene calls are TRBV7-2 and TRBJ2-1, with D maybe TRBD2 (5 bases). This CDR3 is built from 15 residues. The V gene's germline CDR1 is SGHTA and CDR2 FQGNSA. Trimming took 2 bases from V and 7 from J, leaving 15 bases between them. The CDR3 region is CASSLIGERRNEQFF. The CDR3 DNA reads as TGTGCCAGCAGCTTAATCGGCGAAAGGAGGAATGAGCAGTTCTTC.

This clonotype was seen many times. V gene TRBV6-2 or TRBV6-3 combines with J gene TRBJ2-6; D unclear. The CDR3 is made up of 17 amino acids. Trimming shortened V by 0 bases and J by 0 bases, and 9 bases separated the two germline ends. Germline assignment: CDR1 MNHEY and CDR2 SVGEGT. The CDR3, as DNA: TGTGCCAGCAGTTACTCACCCTGGGACTCTGGGGCCAACGTCCTGACTTTC. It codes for CASSYSPWDSGANVLTF.

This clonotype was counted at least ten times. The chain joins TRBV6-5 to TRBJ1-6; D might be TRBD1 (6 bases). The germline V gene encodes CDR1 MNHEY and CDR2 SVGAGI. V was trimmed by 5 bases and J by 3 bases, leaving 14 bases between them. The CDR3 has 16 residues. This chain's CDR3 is CASSQQGLYYNSPLHF. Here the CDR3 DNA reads TGTGCCAGCAGTCAACAGGGACTTTACTATAATTCACCCCTCCACTTT.

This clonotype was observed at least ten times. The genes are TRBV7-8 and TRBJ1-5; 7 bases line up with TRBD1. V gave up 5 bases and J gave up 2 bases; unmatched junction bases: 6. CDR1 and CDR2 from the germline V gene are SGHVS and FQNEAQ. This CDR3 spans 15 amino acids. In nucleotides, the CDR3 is TGTGCCAGCAGCCCCGCCGGGACAGGCAATCAGCCCCAGCATTTT. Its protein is CASSPAGTGNQPQHF.

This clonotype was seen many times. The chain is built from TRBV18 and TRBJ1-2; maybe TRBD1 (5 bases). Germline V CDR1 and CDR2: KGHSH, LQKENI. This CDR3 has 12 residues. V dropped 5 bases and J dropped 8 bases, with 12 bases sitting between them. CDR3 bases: TGTGCCAGCTCAGAAAGAGGGGACGGCTACACCTTC. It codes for CASSERGDGYTF.

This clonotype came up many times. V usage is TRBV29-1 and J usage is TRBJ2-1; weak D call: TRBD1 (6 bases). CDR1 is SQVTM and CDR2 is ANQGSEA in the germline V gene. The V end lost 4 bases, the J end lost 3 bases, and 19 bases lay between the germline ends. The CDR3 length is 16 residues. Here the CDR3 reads CSVGKEGVPRYNEQFF. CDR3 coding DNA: TGCAGCGTTGGGAAAGAGGGGGTTCCCCGCTACAATGAGCAGTTCTTC.

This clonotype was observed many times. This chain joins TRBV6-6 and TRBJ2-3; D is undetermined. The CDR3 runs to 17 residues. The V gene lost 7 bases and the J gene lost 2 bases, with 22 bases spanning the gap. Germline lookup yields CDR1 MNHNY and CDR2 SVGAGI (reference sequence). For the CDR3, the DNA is TGTGCCAGCACCGAAATCGGGTTCCGAGGTCTCACAGATACGCAGTATTTT. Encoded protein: CASTEIGFRGLTDTQYF.